This TCR beta chain originates from a study of shared clonotypes between healthy human individuals. Study-wide findings and caveats: Depth was large, yet rarefaction showed that sorted-subset sequencing was incomplete.

CD4+ cells yielded CD45RA+ naive and CD45RA-negative memory subsets. Original processing notes: Sequence data from immunoSEQ were junction-only and lacked quality scores; consequently, filtering differed. The method was immunoSEQ multiplex PCR; TCRdb's version includes in-frame clones alone and lacks a portion of them. V and J calls plus clone size are reproduced from that table; the DNA served to infer D and trimming. The table shows about 1 million clones, with about 74% occurring only once. From germline, CDR1 is SGHDT and CDR2 YYEEEE. The CDR3 loop spans 12 amino acids. Losses at the gene ends were 3 bases for V and 7 bases for J; bases not matched to a gene: 4. Worth noting for this clone: What it binds is unknown.

What was sequenced was memory CD4+ T cells sorted from blood. Stated subset: CD45RA-negative fraction. This rearrangement joins TRBV5-6 to TRBJ2-7, with 7 bases aligning to TRBD1. This TCR was sampled from a man between 18 and 29 years old in good health. This CDR3 is CASSSQTGEQYF. CDR3 sequence (DNA): TGTGCCAGCAGCTCCCAGACAGGGGAGCAGTACTTC.